The 30 T cell receptor beta chains reported below all come from one sample, sequenced in a study of PD-L1 blockade in urothelial cancer. This table comes from immunoSEQ multiplex PCR, and its TCRdb copy is limited to in-frame clones, with some not included. The sample includes some 15,000 clones, approximately 88% of them seen just once. Material: PBMCs, obtained around atezolizumab (anti-PD-L1) treatment. The receptors shown here come from a man between 70 and 80 years old with urothelial cancer.

The CDR3 loop is CASSELLETQYF. The CDR3 DNA follows: TGCGCCAGCAGTGAGCTACTTGAGACCCAGTACTTC. The V call is TRBV10-2, the J call TRBJ2-5; D call uncertain. V was cut by 2 bases and J by 5 bases, with 6 bases left in between. Germline CDR1 reads WSHSY; CDR2 reads SAAADI. This CDR3 contains 12 residues.

This chain connects TRBV4-1 to TRBJ2-5; a weak D match, TRBD2 (6 bases). V was shortened by 4 bases and J by 2 bases, with 17 bases between the two germline ends. The CDR3 is 16 amino acids. The germline V gene has CDR1 MGHRA and CDR2 YSYEKL. CDR3 bases: TGCGCCAGCAGCCGCCAACTTGGGACTGAACAAGAGACCCAGTACTTC. Translation gives CASSRQLGTEQETQYF.

A single count supports this clone. The rearrangement joins TRBV6-4 to TRBJ1-4; D gene uncertain. CDR3 length: 14 amino acids. Germline V gene data show CDR1 as MRHNA and CDR2 as SNTAGT. V was clipped by 4 bases and J by 8 bases, with 14 bases between them. CDR3 sequence (DNA): TGTGCCAGCAGTGCCCCTCAGCGTACGGAAAAACTGTTTTTT. Translation gives CASSAPQRTEKLFF.

This chain uses TRBV19 with TRBJ2-3, with unresolved D. The CDR3 covers 15 residues. Germline CDR1 LNHDA, CDR2 SQIVND (reference sequence). V was pared by 7 bases and J by 0 bases, with 14 bases between. CDR3 region: CASTPAILSTDTQYF. In nucleotides, the CDR3 is TGTGCCAGTACCCCCGCTATCCTTAGCACAGATACGCAGTATTTT.

The V and J genes are TRBV10-1 and TRBJ2-5; possible D gene TRBD2, 5 bases. The CDR3 has 15 residues. The ends were cut back, 2 bases at V and 2 bases at J, with 12 bases in the middle. In germline, CDR1 is WNHNN, CDR2 SYGVQD (reference sequence). The CDR3 nucleotides read TGCGCCAGCAGTGAGAAGCGGTGGCCACAAGAGACCCAGTACTTC. Residues: CASSEKRWPQETQYF.

Concerning this clone itself: At one of its ends the junction is not consistent with the germline gene, which may arise from a read error. The rearrangement uses TRBV28 and TRBJ2-7, with 7 positions matching TRBD1. From germline, CDR1 is MDHEN and CDR2 SYDVKM. This CDR3 is built from 12 residues. The chain's CDR3 is CASSLLQDRLLF. CDR3 bases: TGTGCCAGCAGTTTACTTCAGGACAGGCTCCTCTTC.

The chain combines TRBV6-5 with TRBJ1-5; 11 nucleotides agree with TRBD1. The J segment lost 6 bases and the V segment lost 5 bases, leaving 6 bases of the junction unmatched. Germline V CDR1 and CDR2: MNHEY, SVGAGI. CDR3 length equals 15 residues. The CDR3 is CASSQGQGASQPQHF. The CDR3 coding sequence is TGTGCCAGCAGTCAAGGACAGGGGGCGAGTCAGCCCCAGCATTTT.

The gene calls are TRBV6-1 and TRBJ1-2; 9 bases are a match to TRBD1. The germline CDR1 and CDR2 sequences are MNHNS and SASEGT. CDR3 length: 14 residues. V shed 6 bases and J 9 bases; nucleotides not matched to a gene: 11. The CDR3 here is CASSLIGTGSSYTF. The CDR3 coding sequence is TGTGCCAGCAGCCTAATCGGGACAGGGAGTAGCTACACCTTC.

The gene calls are TRBV13 and TRBJ2-3, with 9 bases that match TRBD2. The trim removed 4 bases at V and 4 bases at J, leaving 6 bases unmatched. Germline assignment: CDR1 PRHDT and CDR2 FYEKMQ (reference sequence). CDR3 length: 15 residues. CDR3 region: CASSYRASGADTQYF. The DNA for the CDR3 is TGTGCCAGCAGCTACAGGGCTAGCGGGGCAGATACGCAGTATTTT.

This clone appeared once. The chain links TRBV10-3 to TRBJ1-2, with D perhaps matching TRBD1 (5 bases). This CDR3 contains 16 residues. V was cut by 0 bases and J by 4 bases, with 15 bases left in between. Germline CDR1 reads ENHRY; CDR2 reads SYGVKD. CDR3 coding DNA: TGTGCCATCAGTGAGTCCGGGGGGGAGATCGGCTATGGCTACACCTTC. The encoded protein is CAISESGGEIGYGYTF.

The rearrangement uses TRBV6-1 and TRBJ1-1; D possibly corresponds to TRBD1 (6 bases). Trimming took off 9 bases at V and 5 bases at J, with 19 bases between the two ends. The V gene's germline CDR1 is MNHNS and CDR2 SASEGT. There are 14 residues in the CDR3. The chain's CDR3 is CARTPSQGRTEAFF. CDR3 in DNA: TGTGCCAGAACCCCTTCCCAGGGGCGGACTGAAGCTTTCTTT.

This sequence joins TRBV5-1 and TRBJ2-5, with TRBD1 matching over 7 bases. The CDR3 length is 14 residues. Looked up from germline, CDR1 is SGHRS and CDR2 is YFSETQ. The junction had 5 bases not matched to a gene; V was cut back by 4 bases and J by 2 bases. The CDR3 here is CASSRDSNQETQYF. The DNA for the CDR3 is TGCGCCAGCAGCCGGGACAGTAATCAAGAGACCCAGTACTTC.

V and J are TRBV10-3 and TRBJ2-7, with D unresolved. The CDR3 totals 12 residues. Germline V CDR1 and CDR2: ENHRY, SYGVKD. Trimming removed 11 bases at V and 2 bases at J, with 13 bases between. CDR3 sequence (DNA): TGTGCCGTTTGGGCAGAGCCCTACGAGCAGTACTTC. Encoded protein: CAVWAEPYEQYF.

In this sample, this clone turned up once. This chain joins TRBV19 and TRBJ2-5; D gene unclear. The germline CDR1 and CDR2 sequences are LNHDA and SQIVND (reference sequence). Trimming removed 4 bases from V and 4 bases from J, with 4 bases in between. CDR3 length equals 11 residues. CDR3 nucleotide sequence: TGTGCCAGTAGTACGGGAGAGACCCAGTACTTC. This gives the protein CASSTGETQYF.

The rearrangement joins TRBV6-5 to TRBJ1-5, with TRBD1 matching 8 bases. The J segment lost 1 base and the V segment lost 5 bases, leaving 4 bases of the junction unmatched. The CDR3 contains 15 residues. Looked up from germline, CDR1 is MNHEY and CDR2 is SVGAGI. CDR3 DNA sequence: TGTGCCAGCAGTAGAGACAGGGGAAGCAATCAGCCCCAGCATTTT. Its translation is CASSRDRGSNQPQHF.

V and J are TRBV19 and TRBJ1-4; 11 bases match TRBD1. Germline CDR1 reads LNHDA; CDR2 reads SQIVND (reference sequence). Germline trimming cut 6 bases from V and 7 bases from J; bases unmatched to any gene: 7. The CDR3 extends over 15 amino acids. The CDR3 region has the DNA TGTGCCAGTAGACCTCCGGGGACAGGGGGTGAAAAACTGTTTTTT. This encodes CASRPPGTGGEKLFF.

The V and J genes are TRBV4-1 and TRBJ2-1, with TRBD1 matching over 7 bases. The germline CDR1 and CDR2 sequences are MGHRA and YSYEKL. The length of the CDR3 is 15 residues. V gave up 3 bases and J gave up 6 bases; unmatched junction bases: 8. Written as DNA, the CDR3 is TGCGCCAGCAGCCAGAGACAGGGTTTCACCAATGAGCAGTTCTTC. Encoded protein: CASSQRQGFTNEQFF.

The V call is TRBV6-5, the J call TRBJ1-2, with 9 bases aligning to TRBD1. Germline CDR1 MNHEY, CDR2 SVGAGI. The CDR3 runs to 14 residues. The trim removed 6 bases at V and 4 bases at J, leaving 6 bases unmatched. CDR3 loop: CASSPEGQGYGYTF. CDR3 nucleotide sequence: TGTGCCAGCAGCCCGGAGGGACAGGGCTATGGCTACACCTTC.

The gene calls are TRBV27 and TRBJ1-1; D may be TRBD1 (5 bases). CDR1 is MNHEY, CDR2 SMNVEV, per germline (reference sequence). The CDR3 has 12 residues. V dropped 6 bases and J dropped 5 bases, with 10 bases sitting between them. The CDR3 spells CASSHGGTEAFF. DNA of the CDR3: TGTGCCAGCAGCCATGGGGGGACTGAAGCTTTCTTT.

This sequence joins TRBV6-5 and TRBJ1-6; D gene unclear. V lost 10 bases, J lost 0 bases, and 7 bases lay in between. This CDR3 contains 13 residues. Germline values: CDR1 MNHEY, CDR2 SVGAGI. CDR3 in amino acids: CATGSSYNSPLHF. CDR3 DNA sequence: TGTGCCACCGGTAGCTCCTATAATTCACCCCTCCACTTT.

J is TRBJ2-1 and V is TRBV7-2, with D unclear. The CDR3 contains 16 residues. V lost 5 bases and J 2 bases, leaving 16 bases between the germline ends. Germline CDR1 and CDR2: SGHTA and FQGNSA. The CDR3 DNA reads TGTGCCAGCAGCAGAACGCGCCTAGTAACCTACAATGAGCAGTTCTTC. Translation gives CASSRTRLVTYNEQFF.

The chain is built from TRBV7-2 and TRBJ2-1, with 8 positions matching TRBD1. This CDR3 is 18 amino acids long. Trimming cost V 5 bases and J 10 bases; bases outside gene matches: 22. The germline CDR1 and CDR2 sequences are SGHTA and FQGNSA. In nucleotides, the CDR3 is TGTGCCAGCAGCCCACAACCTAGGACAGGGATGGGCTTCATGGAGCAGTTCTTC. Translation gives CASSPQPRTGMGFMEQFF.

The gene calls are TRBV7-7 and TRBJ2-1, with 11 bases matching TRBD2. CDR1 SSHAT and CDR2 FNYEAQ come from the germline V gene (reference sequence). Losses at the gene ends were 5 bases for V and 8 bases for J; bases not matched to a gene: 17. The CDR3 length is 18 residues. CDR3 coding DNA: TGTGCCAGCAGCCCCGGGACTAGCGGTATTTCCTACAACGATGAGCAGTTCTTC. Translating gives CASSPGTSGISYNDEQFF. Combining the CDR3 with reference TRBV7-7 and TRBJ2-1 gives the whole variable domain GAGVSQSPRYKVTKRGQDVTLRCDPISSHATLYWYQQALGQGPEFLTYFNYEAQPDKSGLPSDRFSAERPEGSISTLTIQRTEQRDSAMYRCASSPGTSGISYNDEQFFGPGTRLTVL.

The genes are TRBV7-2 and TRBJ1-1, with D tentatively TRBD1 (6 bases). CDR1 and CDR2 from the germline V gene are SGHTA and FQGNSA. This CDR3 is 15 amino acids long. Between the trimmed V and J ends, which lost 5 bases and 5 bases, there was a span of 18 bases. CDR3: CASSPHERGWTEAFF. Here the CDR3 DNA reads TGTGCCAGCAGCCCGCACGAGAGGGGGTGGACTGAAGCTTTCTTT.

A single count supports this clone. This chain uses TRBV2 with TRBJ2-1, with 16 bases identical to TRBD2. This CDR3 contains 18 residues. CDR1 and CDR2 (germline): SNHLY, FYNNEI. In DNA form, the CDR3 reads TGTGCAAAACAAGGAGGGACTAGCGGGGGGGCGGGTTACAATGAGCAGTTCTTC. Protein: CAKQGGTSGGAGYNEQFF.

The CDR3 reads CAWRNSRTDTQYF. The CDR3 DNA reads TGTGCCTGGAGGAACAGTCGCACAGATACGCAGTATTTT. The genes are TRBV30 and TRBJ2-3; D is unresolved. V lost 3 bases, J lost 1 base, and 8 bases lay in between. The CDR3 is 13 amino acids. Germline V gene data show CDR1 as GTSNPN and CDR2 as SVGIG (reference sequence).

V gene TRBV7-2 combines with J gene TRBJ2-5; 10 bases are a match to TRBD2. The V segment lost 4 bases and the J segment 5 bases; nucleotides outside the gene matches: 10. The CDR3 is 16 amino acids. Germline CDR1 reads SGHTA; CDR2 reads FQGNSA. The CDR3 reads CASSYTIAGGRETQYF. The CDR3 DNA sequence: TGTGCCAGCAGCTATACTATAGCGGGGGGCCGGGAGACCCAGTACTTC.

The chain employs TRBV5-1 and TRBJ2-2; 7 bases agree with TRBD1. Per the germline V gene, CDR1 is SGHRS and CDR2 is YFSETQ. With V trimmed by 2 bases and J by 2 bases, 6 bases remained unmatched. This CDR3 has 16 amino acids. The CDR3 region has the DNA TGCGCCAGCAGCTTCGGGACAGCCAGCAACACCGGGGAGCTGTTTTTT. This gives the protein CASSFGTASNTGELFF.

The CDR3 nucleotides read TGTGCCAGCAGCTGGGGGCCGGCAGGGACCTACAATGAGCAGTTCTTC. It codes for CASSWGPAGTYNEQFF. The chain is built from TRBV11-2 and TRBJ2-1; tentatively, D is TRBD1 (6 bases). This CDR3 spans 16 amino acids. CDR1 is SGHAT and CDR2 is FQNNGV in the germline V gene. V was pared by 4 bases and J by 2 bases, with 15 bases between.

The rearrangement links TRBV11-2 to TRBJ1-2; 7 positions match TRBD1. V lost 5 bases to trimming and J lost 6 bases; unmatched junction nucleotides: 12. The germline V gene has CDR1 SGHAT and CDR2 FQNNGV. The CDR3 contains 15 residues. CDR3 region: CASSPLRRQGDGYTF. CDR3 bases: TGTGCCAGCAGCCCCCTCCGCAGACAGGGCGATGGCTACACCTTC.